The present entry profiles one TCR beta chain with its context. These data belong to a study of monozygotic twins with inflammatory bowel disease. CDR3 length equals 17 residues. Germline assignment: CDR1 MGHDK and CDR2 SYGVNS. Each sample had eight separate cDNA synthesis reactions. One entry per CDR3 protein, without DNA, is what TCRdb gives after re-calling the 5' RACE reads. The table gives about 300,000 distinct CDR3 sequences; the top ten clones make up more than 4.5% of it. V and J are TRBV25-1 and TRBJ1-4; TCRdb picks TRBD1, but there is no DNA to check that call. Sequencing used blood. The receptor was derived from a human donor with ulcerative colitis or Crohn's disease, or a healthy co-twin of an affected twin (not recorded which). CDR3 amino acids: CASSFRQGRGTNEKLFF.